The entry below gives a single T cell receptor beta chain sequence along with its context. What it recognizes is unknown. This sample stems from a study of shared clonotypes between healthy human individuals. Researchers divided each subset's genomic DNA evenly across several immunoSEQ plates. In the original processing: ImmunoSEQ output held junction-only sequences without quality scores, so filtering differed. TCRdb's table, derived via immunoSEQ multiplex PCR, lists solely in-frame clones and lacks some. The DNA gave D and trimming, while V, J and clone size come from that table. The table lists about 1.5 million clones, over 95% of them singletons. Study-level results: Around 4.7% of naive CD4 clonotypes were shared across a few donors.

The sequence derives from a man aged 25-45 years in good health. Specimen: naive CD4+ T cells sorted from blood. As for subset: CD45RA+ positively selected.

The chain's CDR3 is CASSLAMRGGLYYEQYF. In DNA, the CDR3 is TGTGCCAGCAGCTTAGCAATGCGGGGAGGTCTCTACTACGAGCAGTACTTC. The V gene is TRBV7-9, the J gene TRBJ2-7; a weak D match, TRBD2 (6 bases). The CDR3 loop spans 17 amino acids. Trimming shortened V by 0 bases and J by 3 bases, and 18 bases separated the two germline ends. Germline loops: CDR1 SEHNR, CDR2 FQNEAQ (reference sequence).